This T cell receptor beta chain was found in a study of blood T cell repertoires in COVID-19. The overall study: Sources were T cells, B-cell-depleted T cells, or PBMCs; the material itself was cDNA or gDNA.

As processed by the authors: The assay estimated nucleated cells by amplifying reference gene primers. Assay used: immunoSEQ multiplex PCR; TCRdb lists only in-frame clones, some missing. The DNA was the basis for D and trimming; V, J and clone size are from that table. The data contain just under 250,000 clones, more than 75% of them singletons. V lost 0 bases and J 3 bases, leaving 18 bases between the germline ends. The CDR3 contains 17 residues. Per the germline V gene, CDR1 is SGDLS and CDR2 is YYNGEE. The V call is TRBV9, the J call TRBJ1-2; D may be TRBD1 (6 bases). Source material: peripheral blood. The receptor's source is a woman in her twenties or thirties who had recovered from COVID-19. In DNA, the CDR3 is TGTGCCAGCAGCGTAGGGGGGCGTATACTAGGTCACTATGGCTACACCTTC. It yields the protein CASSVGGRILGHYGYTF.